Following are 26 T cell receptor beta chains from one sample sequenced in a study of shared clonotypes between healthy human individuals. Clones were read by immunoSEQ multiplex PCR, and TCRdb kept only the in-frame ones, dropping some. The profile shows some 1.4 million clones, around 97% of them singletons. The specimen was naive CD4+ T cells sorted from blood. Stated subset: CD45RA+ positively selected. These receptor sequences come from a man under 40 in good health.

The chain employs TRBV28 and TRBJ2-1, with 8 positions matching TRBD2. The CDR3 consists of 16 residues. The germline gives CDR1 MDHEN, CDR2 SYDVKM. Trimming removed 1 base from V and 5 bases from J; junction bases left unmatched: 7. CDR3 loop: CASSLSSGRGHNEQFF. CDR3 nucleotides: TGTGCCAGCAGTTTATCAAGCGGGAGAGGGCACAATGAGCAGTTCTTC.

The CDR3 here is CASSLKAGIDIKQYF. The CDR3 nucleotides read TGTGCCAGCAGCTTAAAAGCAGGGATCGATATCAAGCAGTACTTC. The rearrangement links TRBV13 to TRBJ2-7, with D perhaps matching TRBD1 (5 bases). Trimming took 2 bases from V and 8 from J, leaving 19 bases between them. Germline CDR1 PRHDT, CDR2 FYEKMQ (reference sequence). The CDR3 totals 15 residues.

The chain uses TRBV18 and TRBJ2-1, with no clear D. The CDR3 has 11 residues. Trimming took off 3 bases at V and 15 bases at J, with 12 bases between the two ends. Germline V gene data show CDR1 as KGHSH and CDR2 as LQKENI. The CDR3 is CASSPGIAVFF. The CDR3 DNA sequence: TGTGCCAGCTCACCCGGTATCGCGGTGTTCTTC.

The CDR3: CASSIRGGVFSYEQYF. Written as DNA, the CDR3 is TGTGCCAGCAGCATTCGAGGGGGAGTATTTAGCTACGAGCAGTACTTC. V is TRBV7-9 and J is TRBJ2-7; possibly TRBD1 for D (6 bases). Between the trimmed V and J ends, which lost 5 bases and 3 bases, there was a span of 20 bases. Looked up from germline, CDR1 is SEHNR and CDR2 is FQNEAQ (reference sequence). The CDR3 contains 16 residues.

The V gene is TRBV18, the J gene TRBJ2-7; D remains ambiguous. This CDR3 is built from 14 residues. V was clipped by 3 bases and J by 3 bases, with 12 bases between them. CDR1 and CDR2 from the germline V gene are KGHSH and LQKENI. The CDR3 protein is CASSPGSAYYEQYF. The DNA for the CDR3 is TGTGCCAGCTCACCTGGTTCCGCCTACTACGAGCAGTACTTC.

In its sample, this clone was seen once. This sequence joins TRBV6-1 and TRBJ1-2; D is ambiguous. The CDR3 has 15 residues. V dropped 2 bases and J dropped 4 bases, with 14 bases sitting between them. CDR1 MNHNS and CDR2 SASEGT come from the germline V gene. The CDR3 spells CASSERGSLLYGYTF. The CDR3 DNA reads TGTGCCAGCAGTGAAAGAGGCAGCTTGCTCTATGGCTACACCTTC.

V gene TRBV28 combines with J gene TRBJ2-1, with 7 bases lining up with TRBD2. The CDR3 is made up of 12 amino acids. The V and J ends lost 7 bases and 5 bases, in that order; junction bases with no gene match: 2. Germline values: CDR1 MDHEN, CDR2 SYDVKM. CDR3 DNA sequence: TGTGCCAGCAAGCGGGGAGACAATGAGCAGTTCTTC. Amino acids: CASKRGDNEQFF. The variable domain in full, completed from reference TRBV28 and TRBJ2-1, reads DVKVTQSSRYLVKRTGEKVFLECVQDMDHENMFWYRQDPGLGLRLIYFSYDVKMKEKGDIPEGYSVSREKKERFSLILESASTNQTSMYLCASKRGDNEQFFGPGTRLTVL.

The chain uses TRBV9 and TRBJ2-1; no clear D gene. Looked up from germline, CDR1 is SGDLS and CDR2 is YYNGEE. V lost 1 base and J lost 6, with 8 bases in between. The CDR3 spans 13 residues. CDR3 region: CASSVSPPNEQFF. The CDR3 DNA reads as TGTGCCAGCAGCGTATCCCCTCCCAATGAGCAGTTCTTC.

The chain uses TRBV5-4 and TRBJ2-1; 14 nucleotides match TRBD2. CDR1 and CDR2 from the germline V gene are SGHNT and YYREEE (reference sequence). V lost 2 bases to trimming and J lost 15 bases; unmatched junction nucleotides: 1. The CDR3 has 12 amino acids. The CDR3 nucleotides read TGTGCCAGCAGCTTTGGGACTAGCGGGAGGTTCTTC. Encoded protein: CASSFGTSGRFF.

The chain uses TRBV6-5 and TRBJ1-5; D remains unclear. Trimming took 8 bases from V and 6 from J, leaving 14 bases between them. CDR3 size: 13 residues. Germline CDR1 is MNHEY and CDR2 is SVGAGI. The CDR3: CASGEGGGQPQHF. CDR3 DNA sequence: TGTGCCAGCGGTGAGGGCGGAGGTCAGCCCCAGCATTTT.

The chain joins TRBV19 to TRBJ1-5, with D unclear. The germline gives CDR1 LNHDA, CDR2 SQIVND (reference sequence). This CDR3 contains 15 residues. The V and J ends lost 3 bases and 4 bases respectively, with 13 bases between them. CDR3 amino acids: CASSIVVSLNQPQHF. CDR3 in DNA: TGTGCCAGTAGTATTGTGGTCAGCCTAAATCAGCCCCAGCATTTT.

CDR3 loop: CASRGLAGGLGGSTDTQYF. In DNA form, the CDR3 reads TGTGCCAGCAGGGGACTAGCGGGAGGGCTGGGTGGGTCCACAGATACGCAGTATTTT. The rearrangement links TRBV28 to TRBJ2-3; 16 bases line up with TRBD2. The CDR3 loop spans 19 amino acids. The germline V gene encodes CDR1 MDHEN and CDR2 SYDVKM. Trimming removed 6 bases from V and 2 bases from J; junction bases left unmatched: 11.

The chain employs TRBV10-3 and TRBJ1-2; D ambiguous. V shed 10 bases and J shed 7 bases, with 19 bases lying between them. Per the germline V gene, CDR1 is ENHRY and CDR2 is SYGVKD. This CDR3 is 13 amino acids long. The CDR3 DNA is TGTGCCAGTCAGTTTAAGGAATTTGGTGGCTACACCTTC. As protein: CASQFKEFGGYTF.

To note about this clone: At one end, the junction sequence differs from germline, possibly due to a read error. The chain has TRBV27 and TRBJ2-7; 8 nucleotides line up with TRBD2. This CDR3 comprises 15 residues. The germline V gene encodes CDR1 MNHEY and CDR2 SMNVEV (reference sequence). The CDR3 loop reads CASSLKGTRSSEQYF. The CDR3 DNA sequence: TGTGCCAGCAGTTTAAAGGGGACTAGATCCTCCGAGCAGTACTTC.

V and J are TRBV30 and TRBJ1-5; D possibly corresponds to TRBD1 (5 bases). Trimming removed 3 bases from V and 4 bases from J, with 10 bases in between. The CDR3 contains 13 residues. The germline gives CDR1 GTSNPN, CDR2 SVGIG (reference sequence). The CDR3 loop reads CAWRAKGNQPQHF. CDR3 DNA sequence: TGTGCCTGGAGGGCTAAGGGGAATCAGCCCCAGCATTTT.

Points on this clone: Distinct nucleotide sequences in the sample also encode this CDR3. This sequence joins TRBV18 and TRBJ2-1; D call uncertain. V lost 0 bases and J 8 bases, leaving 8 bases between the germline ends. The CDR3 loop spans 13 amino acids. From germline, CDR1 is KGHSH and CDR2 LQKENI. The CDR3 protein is CASSPPSRDEQFF. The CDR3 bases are TGTGCCAGCTCACCACCTAGCCGGGATGAGCAGTTCTTC. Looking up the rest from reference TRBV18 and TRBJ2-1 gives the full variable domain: NAGVMQNPRHLVRRRGQEARLRCSPMKGHSHVYWYRQLPEEGLKFMVYLQKENIIDESGMPKERFSAEFPKEGPSILRIQQVVRGDSAAYFCASSPPSRDEQFFGPGTRLTVL.

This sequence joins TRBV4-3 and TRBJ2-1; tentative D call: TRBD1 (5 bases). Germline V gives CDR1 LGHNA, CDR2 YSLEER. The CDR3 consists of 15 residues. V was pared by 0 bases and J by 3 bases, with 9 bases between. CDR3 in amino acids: CASSQDPDSYNEQFF. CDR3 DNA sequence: TGCGCCAGCAGCCAAGATCCCGACAGCTACAATGAGCAGTTCTTC.

CDR3 in DNA: TGCGCCAGCAGCTTGGGGGCGACTAGCGTACGCACAGATACGCAGTATTTT. Translation: CASSLGATSVRTDTQYF. This rearrangement joins TRBV5-1 to TRBJ2-3, with 8 bases matching TRBD2. The CDR3 loop spans 17 amino acids. In germline, CDR1 is SGHRS, CDR2 YFSETQ. The V and J ends lost 0 bases and 1 base, in that order; junction bases with no gene match: 7. The whole variable domain, remainder taken from reference TRBV5-1 and TRBJ2-3, is KAGVTQTPRYLIKTRGQQVTLSCSPISGHRSVSWYQQTPGQGLQFLFEYFSETQRNKGNFPGRFSGRQFSNSRSEMNVSTLELGDSALYLCASSLGATSVRTDTQYFGPGTRLTVL.

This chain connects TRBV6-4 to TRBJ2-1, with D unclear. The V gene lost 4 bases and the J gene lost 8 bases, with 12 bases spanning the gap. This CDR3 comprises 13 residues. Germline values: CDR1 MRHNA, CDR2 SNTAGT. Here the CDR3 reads CASSGLRGYEQFF. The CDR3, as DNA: TGTGCCAGCAGTGGTTTAAGAGGATATGAGCAGTTCTTC.

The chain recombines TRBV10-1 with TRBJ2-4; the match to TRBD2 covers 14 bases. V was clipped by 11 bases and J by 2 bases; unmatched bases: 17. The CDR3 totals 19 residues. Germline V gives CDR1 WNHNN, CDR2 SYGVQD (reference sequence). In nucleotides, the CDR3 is TGCGCCTCAGCAAAGTGTGGGGGGACTAGCGGGAGTTCCAAAAACATTCAGTACTTC. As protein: CASAKCGGTSGSSKNIQYF.

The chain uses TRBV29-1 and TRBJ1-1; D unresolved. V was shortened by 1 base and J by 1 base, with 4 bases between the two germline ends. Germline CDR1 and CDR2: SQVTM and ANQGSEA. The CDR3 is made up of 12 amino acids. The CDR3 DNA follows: TGCAGCGTTGAAGTGGGGAACACTGAAGCTTTCTTT. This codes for CSVEVGNTEAFF.

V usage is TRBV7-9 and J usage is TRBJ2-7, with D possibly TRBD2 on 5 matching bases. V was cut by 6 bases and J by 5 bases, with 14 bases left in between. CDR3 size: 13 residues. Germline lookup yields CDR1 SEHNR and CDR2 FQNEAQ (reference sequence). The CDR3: CASSPRRRDEQYF. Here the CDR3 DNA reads TGTGCCAGCAGTCCCAGGAGGCGAGACGAGCAGTACTTC.

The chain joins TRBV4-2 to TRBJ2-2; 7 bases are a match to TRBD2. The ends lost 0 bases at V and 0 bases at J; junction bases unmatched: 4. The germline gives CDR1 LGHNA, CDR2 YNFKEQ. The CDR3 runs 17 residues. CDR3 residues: CASSQDHRGANTGELFF. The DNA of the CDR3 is TGTGCCAGCAGCCAAGATCATCGGGGGGCGAACACCGGGGAGCTGTTTTTT.

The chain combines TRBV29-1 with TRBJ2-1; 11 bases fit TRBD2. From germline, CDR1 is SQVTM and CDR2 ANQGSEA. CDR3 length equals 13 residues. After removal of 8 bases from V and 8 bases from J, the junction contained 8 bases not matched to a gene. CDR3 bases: TGCAGCTTGACTAGCGGGATCACATATGAGCAGTTCTTC. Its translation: CSLTSGITYEQFF.

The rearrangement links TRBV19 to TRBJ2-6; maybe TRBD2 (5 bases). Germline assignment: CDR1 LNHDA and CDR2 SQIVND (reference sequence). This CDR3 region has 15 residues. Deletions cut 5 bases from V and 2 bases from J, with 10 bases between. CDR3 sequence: CASSPTGTGANVLTF. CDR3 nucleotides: TGTGCCAGTAGTCCGACGGGAACTGGGGCCAACGTCCTGACTTTC.

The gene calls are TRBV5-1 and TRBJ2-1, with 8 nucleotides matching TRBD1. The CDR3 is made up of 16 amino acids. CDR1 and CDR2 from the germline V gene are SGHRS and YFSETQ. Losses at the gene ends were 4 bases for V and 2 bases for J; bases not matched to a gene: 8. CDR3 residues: CASSRTATGAYNEQFF. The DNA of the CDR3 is TGCGCCAGCAGCCGGACCGCGACAGGGGCCTACAATGAGCAGTTCTTC.